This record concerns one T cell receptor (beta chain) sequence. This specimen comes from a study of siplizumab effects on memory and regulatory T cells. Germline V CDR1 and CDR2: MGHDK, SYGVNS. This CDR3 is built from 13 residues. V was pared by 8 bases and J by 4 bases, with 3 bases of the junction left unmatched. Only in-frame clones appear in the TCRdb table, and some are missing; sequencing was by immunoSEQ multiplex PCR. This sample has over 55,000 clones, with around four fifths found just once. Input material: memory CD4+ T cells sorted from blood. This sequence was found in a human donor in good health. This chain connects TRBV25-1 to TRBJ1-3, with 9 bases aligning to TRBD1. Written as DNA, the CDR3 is TGTGCCAGCTGGACAGGGGTCGGAAACACCATATATTTT. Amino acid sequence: CASWTGVGNTIYF.